This T cell receptor beta chain was profiled in a study of cytomegalovirus exposure and HLA in healthy donors. With 60 Vbeta and 13 Jbeta primers, the PCR was carried out. In the original analysis: In a later analysis, roughly 86 million unique TCR beta chains included roughly 11 million shared by two or more donors. This table comes from immunoSEQ multiplex PCR, and its TCRdb copy is limited to in-frame clones, with some not included. That table furnishes V, J and clone size, whereas the DNA furnished D and trimming. The sample shows more than 110,000 clones, roughly 70% of them seen only once. A word on this clone: Its specificity is not known.

V lost 0 bases and J 0 bases, leaving 11 bases between the germline ends. CDR3 size: 16 residues. Per the germline V gene, CDR1 is SGHRS and CDR2 is YFSETQ. Study-level findings and limits: The CMV antigen specificity of a few CMV-associated chains was confirmed through in vitro analysis. V- and J-gene trimming of TCR beta was linked (in a later analysis) to a missense DCLRE1C variant. Immune exposure information comprised only CMV serostatus.

The receptor was derived from a man aged 25 to 45 in good health and CMV-seronegative. The chain has TRBV5-1 and TRBJ2-3; D is possibly TRBD2 (6 bases). Sequenced: PBMCs. CDR3 nucleotides: TGCGCCAGCAGCTTGGGCGGGGCCTCTAGCACAGATACGCAGTATTTT. Protein sequence: CASSLGGASSTDTQYF. The complete variable domain, with remaining parts taken from reference TRBV5-1 and TRBJ2-3, reads KAGVTQTPRYLIKTRGQQVTLSCSPISGHRSVSWYQQTPGQGLQFLFEYFSETQRNKGNFPGRFSGRQFSNSRSEMNVSTLELGDSALYLCASSLGGASSTDTQYFGPGTRLTVL.